This section outlines one TCR beta chain sequence together with its context. CDR1 and CDR2 (germline): SGHDN, FVKESK. The ends were cut back, 1 base at V and 3 bases at J, with 6 bases in the middle. The CDR3 loop spans 13 amino acids. These data belong to a study of OX40 agonist ivuxolimab in advanced cancers. Profiling relied on immunoSEQ multiplex PCR, and the TCRdb table lists in-frame clones only, not all of them. Here the sample spans roughly 74,000 clones, roughly 83% being singletons. The clonotype was recovered from an adult with an advanced solid tumor such as melanoma, head and neck, liver or kidney cancer. The rearrangement joins TRBV14 to TRBJ1-1; D call uncertain. The source material was CD4+ or CD8+ T cells sorted from blood, sampled in a trial of the OX40 agonist ivuxolimab. CDR3: CASSQGPDTEAFF. The CDR3 bases are TGTGCCAGCAGCCAAGGGCCGGACACTGAAGCTTTCTTT.